These 22 T cell receptor beta chains were sequenced from one sample in a study of cytomegalovirus exposure and HLA in healthy donors (dated by TCRdb to about 2017). The library was generated by the immunoSEQ multiplex PCR assay. A mixture of 60 forward primers for TCR Vbeta segments and 13 reverse primers for TCR Jbeta segments was used in the multiplex PCR. TCRdb provides this immuneACCESS table in a form limited to in-frame rearrangements. Some clones are lacking; in checked studies, under half of them reflect an unresolved V gene, and why the rest are absent is not known. This sample is represented by around 180,000 clones; about 85% of them were singletons. 1% of the sample lies in the top ten. Sequencing input: PBMCs. The receptor set was obtained from a boy aged 2-15 years in good health and CMV-seronegative.

CDR3: CASSPTGVPGNTIYF. The CDR3 bases are TGCGCCAGCAGCCCGACGGGGGTCCCTGGAAACACCATATATTTT. The rearrangement joins TRBV5-1 to TRBJ1-3, with a weak D call TRBD1 (5 bases). CDR3 length: 15 amino acids. Germline V gene sequence: CDR1 SGHRS, CDR2 YFSETQ. Trimming stripped 4 bases from V and 2 bases from J, with 13 bases between.

The V gene is TRBV2, the J gene TRBJ2-5; 9 positions match TRBD1. Gene TRBJ2-7 matches the end of the DNA better, so the J call may be wrong. The CDR3 is made up of 14 amino acids. The germline gives CDR1 SNHLY, CDR2 FYNNEI. Here the CDR3 reads CASRVGQGGYEQYF. The CDR3 nucleotides are TGTGCCAGCAGGGTGGGACAGGGTGGATACGAGCAGTACTTC.

The V and J genes are TRBV5-1 and TRBJ2-2; 7 nucleotides agree with TRBD1. The CDR3 extends over 20 amino acids. V shed 7 bases, J shed 0 bases, and the junction held 21 bases outside the gene matches. Germline values: CDR1 SGHRS, CDR2 YFSETQ. The CDR3 loop is CASSGTVLDHPRPNTGELFF. CDR3 sequence (DNA): TGCGCCAGCTCTGGGACAGTGTTAGATCACCCCCGACCGAACACCGGGGAGCTGTTTTTT.

The chain joins TRBV28 to TRBJ2-2, with a weak D call TRBD1 (6 bases). The germline V and J ends were trimmed by 4 bases and 3 bases, with 12 bases remaining between them. This CDR3 contains 15 residues. Germline CDR1 and CDR2: MDHEN and SYDVKM. As DNA, the CDR3 is TGTGCCAGCAGTTCTGGCAGGGGATACACCGGGGAGCTGTTTTTT. Translating it yields CASSSGRGYTGELFF. Full variable domain (missing parts from reference TRBV28 and TRBJ2-2): DVKVTQSSRYLVKRTGEKVFLECVQDMDHENMFWYRQDPGLGLRLIYFSYDVKMKEKGDIPEGYSVSREKKERFSLILESASTNQTSMYLCASSSGRGYTGELFFGEGSRLTVL.

The rearrangement joins TRBV6-5 to TRBJ2-7; weak D call: TRBD1 (6 bases). The CDR3 extends over 12 amino acids. Trimming took off 5 bases at V and 3 bases at J, with 8 bases between the two ends. Germline CDR1 MNHEY, CDR2 SVGAGI. CDR3 protein: CASSPGHYEQYF. The CDR3 nucleotides are TGTGCCAGCAGTCCGGGACACTACGAGCAGTACTTC.

V gene TRBV27 combines with J gene TRBJ1-1, with D possibly TRBD1 on 6 matching bases. This CDR3 has 15 residues. CDR1 and CDR2 (germline): MNHEY, SMNVEV (reference sequence). The V gene lost 4 bases and the J gene lost 4 bases, with 16 bases spanning the gap. This chain's CDR3 is CASSSPDSPTTEAFF. The CDR3 coding sequence is TGTGCCAGCAGTTCCCCGGACAGCCCGACCACTGAAGCTTTCTTT.

The chain is built from TRBV7-9 and TRBJ2-5; possibly TRBD2 for D (5 bases). The better agreement between TRBJ2-7 and the DNA end casts doubt on the J call. The CDR3 runs 14 residues. Germline loops: CDR1 SEHNR, CDR2 FQNEAQ (reference sequence). The CDR3 here is CASSGISGNYEQYF. For the CDR3, the DNA is TGTGCCAGCAGCGGCATCTCCGGGAACTACGAGCAGTACTTC.

This rearrangement joins TRBV18 to TRBJ2-1; TRBD2 matches at 11 bases. The germline gives CDR1 KGHSH, CDR2 LQKENI. The CDR3 totals 18 residues. V was clipped by 4 bases and J by 1 base; unmatched bases: 9. CDR3 DNA: TGTGCCAGCTCACTAATAGGACTAGCGGGCCCATCCTACAATGAGCAGTTCTTC. Protein: CASSLIGLAGPSYNEQFF.

V is TRBV4-1 and J is TRBJ2-3; weak D call: TRBD1 (5 bases). This CDR3 spans 16 amino acids. V dropped 0 bases and J dropped 7 bases, with 17 bases sitting between them. Germline V gives CDR1 MGHRA, CDR2 YSYEKL. DNA of the CDR3: TGCGCCAGCAGCCAAGATGAGGTCAGGGCAGGATATACGCAGTATTTT. As protein: CASSQDEVRAGYTQYF.

The chain recombines TRBV7-2 with TRBJ2-2; 7 nucleotides line up with TRBD1. Germline V CDR1 and CDR2: SGHTA, FQGNSA. The CDR3 totals 16 residues. Unmatched junction bases numbered 12, after V lost 2 bases and J lost 9 bases. CDR3: CASSLTGVSLGRELFF. The CDR3 DNA follows: TGTGCCAGCAGCTTAACAGGGGTTTCTTTAGGCAGGGAGCTGTTTTTT.

The J gene is TRBJ2-3, the V gene TRBV29-1; 8 bases map to TRBD2. The junction had 10 bases not matched to a gene; V was cut back by 6 bases and J by 5 bases. Germline V CDR1 and CDR2: SQVTM, ANQGSEA. The CDR3 is made up of 14 amino acids. This chain's CDR3 is CSVSRGGQGDTQYF. CDR3 sequence (DNA): TGCAGCGTCTCCCGGGGGGGCCAAGGAGATACGCAGTATTTT.

This clone was counted between two and nine times. V is TRBV27 and J is TRBJ1-1; no clear D gene. Germline V gene lookup returns CDR1 MNHEY and CDR2 SMNVEV (reference sequence). Trimming stripped 6 bases from V and 4 bases from J, with 9 bases between. The CDR3 contains 12 residues. This CDR3 is CASREEGTEAFF. For the CDR3, the DNA is TGTGCCAGCAGGGAAGAGGGCACTGAAGCTTTCTTT.

V is TRBV6-1 and J is TRBJ2-3, with TRBD2 matching over 11 bases. Looked up from germline, CDR1 is MNHNS and CDR2 is SASEGT. The CDR3 runs to 15 residues. V dropped 0 bases and J dropped 4; count of bases not matched to a gene: 0. The CDR3 region is CASSEALAGADTQYF. The DNA of the CDR3 is TGTGCCAGCAGTGAAGCACTAGCGGGAGCAGATACGCAGTATTTT.

The rearrangement links TRBV10-3 to TRBJ2-2, with D perhaps TRBD2 (5 bases). V lost 5 bases and J 0 bases, leaving 10 bases between the germline ends. Per the germline V gene, CDR1 is ENHRY and CDR2 is SYGVKD. The CDR3 covers 15 residues. CDR3 sequence reads: CAISKDFANTGELFF. In nucleotides, the CDR3 is TGTGCCATCAGTAAGGACTTTGCGAACACCGGGGAGCTGTTTTTT.

The chain joins TRBV7-9 to TRBJ2-1, with a tentative D call TRBD1 (5 bases). Germline V gene lookup returns CDR1 SEHNR and CDR2 FQNEAQ (reference sequence). Trimming shortened V by 5 bases and J by 2 bases, and 13 bases separated the two germline ends. This CDR3 is built from 15 residues. The CDR3 DNA follows: TGTGCCAGCAGCCTAGGGGCCTATACCTACAATGAGCAGTTCTTC. Residues: CASSLGAYTYNEQFF.

This chain uses TRBV28 with TRBJ2-7; D is possibly TRBD1 (5 bases). The length of the CDR3 is 17 residues. Germline V gene sequence: CDR1 MDHEN, CDR2 SYDVKM. Trimming shortened V by 3 bases and J by 1 base, and 19 bases separated the two germline ends. The CDR3 sequence is CASSFSRAATPSYEQYF. The DNA of the CDR3 is TGTGCCAGCAGTTTCTCCAGGGCAGCCACCCCTTCCTACGAGCAGTACTTC.

The rearrangement uses TRBV6-5 and TRBJ2-2, with 10 positions matching TRBD2. From germline, CDR1 is MNHEY and CDR2 SVGAGI. V dropped 6 bases and J dropped 7; count of bases not matched to a gene: 8. This CDR3 contains 15 residues. The CDR3 DNA follows: TGTGCCAGCAGACCGGGACTAGCGTTCGACGGGGAGCTGTTTTTT. It translates to CASRPGLAFDGELFF.

The chain uses TRBV25-1 and TRBJ1-1, with 9 nucleotides matching TRBD1. Trimming cost V 4 bases and J 3 bases; bases outside gene matches: 12. Germline V CDR1 and CDR2: MGHDK, SYGVNS. The CDR3 length is 17 residues. The CDR3 DNA reads as TGTGCCAGCAGTGGCTCCGGGACAGGGTCCTGGGACACTGAAGCTTTCTTT. Protein product: CASSGSGTGSWDTEAFF.

The chain links TRBV6-5 to TRBJ1-5, with TRBD1 as a possible D gene (6 bases). CDR3 length equals 13 residues. The germline gives CDR1 MNHEY, CDR2 SVGAGI. Between the trimmed V and J ends, which lost 6 bases and 3 bases, there was a span of 9 bases. This CDR3 is CASSRDTNQPQHF. The CDR3, as DNA: TGTGCCAGCAGCAGGGACACCAATCAGCCCCAGCATTTT.

The rearrangement joins TRBV6-1 to TRBJ2-2; D remains ambiguous. The ends were cut back, 7 bases at V and 1 base at J, with 10 bases in the middle. This CDR3 region has 14 residues. The germline gives CDR1 MNHNS, CDR2 SASEGT. CDR3 protein: CASTPNRNTGELFF. In nucleotides, the CDR3 is TGTGCCAGCACCCCGAACAGGAACACCGGGGAGCTGTTTTTT.

The chain recombines TRBV28 with TRBJ1-2; 8 bases map to TRBD1. The CDR3 loop spans 17 amino acids. The J segment lost 7 bases and the V segment lost 2 bases, leaving 15 bases of the junction unmatched. Germline V lookup: CDR1 MDHEN, CDR2 SYDVKM. The CDR3 loop reads CASSLILGRQGIGGYTF. The DNA for the CDR3 is TGTGCCAGCAGTTTAATTTTAGGGCGACAGGGGATTGGTGGCTACACCTTC.

This chain connects TRBV30 to TRBJ1-1, with 7 positions matching TRBD1. The CDR3 extends over 15 amino acids. J was trimmed by 1 base and V by 3 bases; bases with no gene match: 8. From germline, CDR1 is GTSNPN and CDR2 SVGIG (reference sequence). CDR3: CAWRPPGQPNTEAFF. CDR3 coding DNA: TGTGCCTGGAGACCACCGGGACAGCCGAACACTGAAGCTTTCTTT.